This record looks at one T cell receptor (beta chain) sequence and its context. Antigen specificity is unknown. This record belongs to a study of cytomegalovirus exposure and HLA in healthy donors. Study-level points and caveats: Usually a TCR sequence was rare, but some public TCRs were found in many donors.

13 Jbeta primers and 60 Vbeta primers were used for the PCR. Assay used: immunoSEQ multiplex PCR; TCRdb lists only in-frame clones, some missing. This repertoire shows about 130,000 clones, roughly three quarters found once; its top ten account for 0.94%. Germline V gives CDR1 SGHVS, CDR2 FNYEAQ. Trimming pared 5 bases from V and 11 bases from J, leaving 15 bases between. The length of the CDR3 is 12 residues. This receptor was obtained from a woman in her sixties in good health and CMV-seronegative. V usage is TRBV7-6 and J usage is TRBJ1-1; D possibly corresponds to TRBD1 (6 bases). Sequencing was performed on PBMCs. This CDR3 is CASSPDSRRAFF. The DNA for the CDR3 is TGTGCCAGCAGCCCGGACAGCCGGAGGGCTTTCTTT.